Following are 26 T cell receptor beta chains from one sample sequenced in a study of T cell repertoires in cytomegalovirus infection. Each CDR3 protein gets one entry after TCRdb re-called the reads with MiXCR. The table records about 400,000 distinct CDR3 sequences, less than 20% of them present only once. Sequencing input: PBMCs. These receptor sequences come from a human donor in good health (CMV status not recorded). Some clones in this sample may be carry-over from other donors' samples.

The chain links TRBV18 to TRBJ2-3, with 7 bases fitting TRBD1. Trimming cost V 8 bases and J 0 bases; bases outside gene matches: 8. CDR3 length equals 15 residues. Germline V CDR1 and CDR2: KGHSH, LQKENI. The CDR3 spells CASPPGGMSTDTQYF. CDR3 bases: TGTGCCAGCCCTCCAGGGGGAATGAGCACAGATACGCAGTATTTT.

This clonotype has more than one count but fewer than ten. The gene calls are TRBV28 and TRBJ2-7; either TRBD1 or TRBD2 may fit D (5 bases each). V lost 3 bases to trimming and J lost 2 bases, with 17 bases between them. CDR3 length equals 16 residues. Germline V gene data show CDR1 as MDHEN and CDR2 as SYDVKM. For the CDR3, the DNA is TGTGCCAGCAGTTTGGTAGGGGCCGGGACGGCCTACGAGCAGTACTTC. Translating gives CASSLVGAGTAYEQYF.

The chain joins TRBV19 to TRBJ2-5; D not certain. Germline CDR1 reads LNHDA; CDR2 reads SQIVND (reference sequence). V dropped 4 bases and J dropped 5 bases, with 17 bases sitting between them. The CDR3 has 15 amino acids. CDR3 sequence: CASSTIYGFQETQYF. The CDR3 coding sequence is TGTGCCAGTAGTACGATCTATGGTTTCCAGGAGACCCAGTACTTC. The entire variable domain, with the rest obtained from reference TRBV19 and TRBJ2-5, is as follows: DGGITQSPKYLFRKEGQNVTLSCEQNLNHDAMYWYRQDPGQGLRLIYYSQIVNDFQKGDIAEGYSVSREKKESFPLTVTSAQKNPTAFYLCASSTIYGFQETQYFGPGTRLLVL.

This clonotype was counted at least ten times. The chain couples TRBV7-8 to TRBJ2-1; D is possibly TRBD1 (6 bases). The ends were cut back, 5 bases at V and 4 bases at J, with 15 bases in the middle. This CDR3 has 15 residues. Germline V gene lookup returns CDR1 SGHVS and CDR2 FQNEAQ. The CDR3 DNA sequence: TGTGCCAGCAGCCCGCGGACAGATCCTTACAATGAGCAGTTCTTC. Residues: CASSPRTDPYNEQFF.

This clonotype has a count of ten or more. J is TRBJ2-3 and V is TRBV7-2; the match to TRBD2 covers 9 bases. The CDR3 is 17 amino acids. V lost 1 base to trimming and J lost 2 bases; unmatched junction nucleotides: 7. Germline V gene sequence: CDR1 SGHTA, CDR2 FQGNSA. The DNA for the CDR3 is TGTGCCAGCAGCTTAGATGCGGCGGGGGGGTACACAGATACGCAGTATTTT. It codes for CASSLDAAGGYTDTQYF. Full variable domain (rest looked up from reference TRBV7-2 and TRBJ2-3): GAGVSQSPSNKVTEKGKDVELRCDPISGHTALYWYRQSLGQGLEFLIYFQGNSAPDKSGLPSDRFSAERTGGSVSTLTIQRTQQEDSAVYLCASSLDAAGGYTDTQYFGPGTRLTVL.

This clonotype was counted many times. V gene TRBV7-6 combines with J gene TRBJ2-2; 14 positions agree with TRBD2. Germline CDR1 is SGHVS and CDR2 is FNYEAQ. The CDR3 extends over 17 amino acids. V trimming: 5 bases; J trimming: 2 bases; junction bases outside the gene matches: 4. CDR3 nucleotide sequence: TGTGCCAGCAGCCGACTAGCGGGGGGGCCTAACACCGGGGAGCTGTTTTTT. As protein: CASSRLAGGPNTGELFF.

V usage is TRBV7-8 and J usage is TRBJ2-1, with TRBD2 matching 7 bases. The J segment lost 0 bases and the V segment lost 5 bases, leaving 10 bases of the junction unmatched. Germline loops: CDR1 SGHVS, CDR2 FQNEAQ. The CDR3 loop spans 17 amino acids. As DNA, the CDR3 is TGTGCCAGCAGCGCCGGGAGAGCGGGGAGCTCCTACAATGAGCAGTTCTTC. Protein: CASSAGRAGSSYNEQFF.

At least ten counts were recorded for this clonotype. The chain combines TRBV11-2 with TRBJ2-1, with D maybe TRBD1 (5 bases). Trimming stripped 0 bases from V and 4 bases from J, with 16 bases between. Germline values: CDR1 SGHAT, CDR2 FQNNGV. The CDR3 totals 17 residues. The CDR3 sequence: CASSLDLEPKGYNEQFF. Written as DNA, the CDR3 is TGTGCCAGCAGCTTAGATCTCGAACCCAAGGGGTACAATGAGCAGTTCTTC.

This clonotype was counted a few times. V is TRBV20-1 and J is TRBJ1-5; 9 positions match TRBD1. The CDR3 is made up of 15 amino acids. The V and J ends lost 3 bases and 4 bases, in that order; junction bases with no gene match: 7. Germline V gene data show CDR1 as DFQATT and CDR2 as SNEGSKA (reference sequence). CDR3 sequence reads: CSASEDRGLNQPQHF. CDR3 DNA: TGCAGTGCTAGTGAGGACAGGGGCCTAAATCAGCCCCAGCATTTT.

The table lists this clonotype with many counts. The CDR3 region has the DNA TGTGCCAGCAGCTTAGTAGGTTACAATGAGCAGTTCTTC. Encoded protein: CASSLVGYNEQFF. The chain links TRBV7-2 to TRBJ2-1; D call uncertain. CDR1 and CDR2 from the germline V gene are SGHTA and FQGNSA. This CDR3 comprises 13 residues. The ends were cut back, 1 base at V and 4 bases at J, with 5 bases in the middle.

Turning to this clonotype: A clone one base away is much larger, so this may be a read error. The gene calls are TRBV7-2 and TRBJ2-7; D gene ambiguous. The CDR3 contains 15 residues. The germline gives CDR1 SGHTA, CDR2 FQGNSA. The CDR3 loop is CAISFTTAKSYEQYF. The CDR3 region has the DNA TGTGCCATCAGCTTTACAACAGCCAAATCCTACGAGCAGTACTTC.

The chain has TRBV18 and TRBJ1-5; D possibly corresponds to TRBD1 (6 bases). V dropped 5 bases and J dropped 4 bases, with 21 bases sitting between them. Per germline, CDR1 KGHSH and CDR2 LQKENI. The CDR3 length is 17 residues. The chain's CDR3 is CASSYSRDTRDNQPQHF. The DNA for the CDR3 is TGTGCCAGCTCATACTCCCGGGACACACGAGATAATCAGCCCCAGCATTTT.

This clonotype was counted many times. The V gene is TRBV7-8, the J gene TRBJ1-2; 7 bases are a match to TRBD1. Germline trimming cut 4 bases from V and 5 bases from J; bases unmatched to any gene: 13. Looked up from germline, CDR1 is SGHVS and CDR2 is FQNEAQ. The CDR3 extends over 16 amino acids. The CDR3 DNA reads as TGTGCCAGCAGCTCCGACAGGGCCCTAAGATCATATGGCTACACCTTC. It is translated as CASSSDRALRSYGYTF.

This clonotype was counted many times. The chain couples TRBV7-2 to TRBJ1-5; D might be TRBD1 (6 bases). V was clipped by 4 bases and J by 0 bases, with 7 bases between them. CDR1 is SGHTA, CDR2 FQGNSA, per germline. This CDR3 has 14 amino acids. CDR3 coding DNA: TGTGCCAGCAGCTCACAGGGTAGCAATCAGCCCCAGCATTTT. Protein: CASSSQGSNQPQHF.

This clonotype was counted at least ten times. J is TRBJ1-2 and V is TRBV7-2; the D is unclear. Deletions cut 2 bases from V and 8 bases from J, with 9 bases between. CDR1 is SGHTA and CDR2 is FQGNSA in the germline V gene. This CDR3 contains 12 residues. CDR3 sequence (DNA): TGTGCCAGCAGCTTACTTCCTAAGGGCTACACCTTC. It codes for CASSLLPKGYTF.

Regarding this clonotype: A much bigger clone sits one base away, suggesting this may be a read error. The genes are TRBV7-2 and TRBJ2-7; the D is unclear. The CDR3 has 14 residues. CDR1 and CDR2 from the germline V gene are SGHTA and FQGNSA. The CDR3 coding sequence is TGTGCCAGCAGCTTAGGTACAGAATACTACGCGCAGTACTTC. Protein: CASSLGTEYYAQYF.

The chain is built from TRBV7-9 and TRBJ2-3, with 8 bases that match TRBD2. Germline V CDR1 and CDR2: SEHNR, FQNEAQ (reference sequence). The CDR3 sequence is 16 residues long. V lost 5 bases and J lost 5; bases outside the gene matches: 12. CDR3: CASSKTRTGGEDTQYF. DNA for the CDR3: TGTGCCAGCAGCAAAACCCGGACGGGAGGGGAAGATACGCAGTATTTT.

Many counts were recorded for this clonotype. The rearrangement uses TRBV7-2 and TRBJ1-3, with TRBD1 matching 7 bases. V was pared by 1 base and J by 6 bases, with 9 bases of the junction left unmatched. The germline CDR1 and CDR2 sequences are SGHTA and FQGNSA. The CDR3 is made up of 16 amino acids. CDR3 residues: CASSLVLDREVNTIYF. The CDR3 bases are TGTGCCAGCAGCTTAGTACTCGACAGGGAGGTAAACACCATATATTTT.

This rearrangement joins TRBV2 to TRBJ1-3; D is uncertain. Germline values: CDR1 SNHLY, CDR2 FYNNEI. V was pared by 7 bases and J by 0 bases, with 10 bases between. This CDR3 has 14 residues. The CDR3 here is CASKTESSGNTIYF. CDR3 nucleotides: TGTGCCAGCAAAACAGAGAGCTCTGGAAACACCATATATTTT.

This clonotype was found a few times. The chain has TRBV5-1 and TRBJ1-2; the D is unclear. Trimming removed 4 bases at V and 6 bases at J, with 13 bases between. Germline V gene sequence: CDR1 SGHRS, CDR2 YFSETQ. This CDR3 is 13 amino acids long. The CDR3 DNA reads TGCGCCAGCAGCATTGAGAACATAGATGGCTACACCTTC. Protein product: CASSIENIDGYTF. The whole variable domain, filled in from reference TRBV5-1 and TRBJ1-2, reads KAGVTQTPRYLIKTRGQQVTLSCSPISGHRSVSWYQQTPGQGLQFLFEYFSETQRNKGNFPGRFSGRQFSNSRSEMNVSTLELGDSALYLCASSIENIDGYTFGSGTRLTVV.

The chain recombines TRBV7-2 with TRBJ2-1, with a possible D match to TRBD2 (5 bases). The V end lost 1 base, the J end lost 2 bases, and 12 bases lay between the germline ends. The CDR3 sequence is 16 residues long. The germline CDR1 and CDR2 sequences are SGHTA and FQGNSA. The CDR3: CASSLVIALAYNEQFF. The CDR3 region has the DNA TGTGCCAGCAGCTTAGTGATAGCGCTTGCCTACAATGAGCAGTTCTTC.

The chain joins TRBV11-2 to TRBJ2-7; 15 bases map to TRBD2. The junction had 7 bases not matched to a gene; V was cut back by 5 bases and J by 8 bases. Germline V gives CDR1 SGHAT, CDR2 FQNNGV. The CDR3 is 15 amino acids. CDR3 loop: CASSAGLAGGVQQYF. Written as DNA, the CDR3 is TGTGCCAGCAGCGCGGGACTAGCGGGAGGCGTGCAGCAGTACTTC.

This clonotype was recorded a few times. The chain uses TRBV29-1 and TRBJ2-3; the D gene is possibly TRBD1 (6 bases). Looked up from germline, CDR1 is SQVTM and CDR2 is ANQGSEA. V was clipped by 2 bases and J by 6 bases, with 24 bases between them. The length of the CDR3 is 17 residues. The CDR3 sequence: CSVEKFGGGPERDTQYF. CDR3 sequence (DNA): TGCAGCGTTGAAAAGTTTGGGGGCGGCCCTGAGCGGGATACGCAGTATTTT.

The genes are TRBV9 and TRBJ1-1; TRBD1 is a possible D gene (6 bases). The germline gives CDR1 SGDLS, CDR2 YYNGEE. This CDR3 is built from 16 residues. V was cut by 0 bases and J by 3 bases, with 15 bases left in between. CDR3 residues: CASSVVGGAPDTEAFF. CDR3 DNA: TGTGCCAGCAGCGTAGTGGGGGGCGCCCCGGACACTGAAGCTTTCTTT.

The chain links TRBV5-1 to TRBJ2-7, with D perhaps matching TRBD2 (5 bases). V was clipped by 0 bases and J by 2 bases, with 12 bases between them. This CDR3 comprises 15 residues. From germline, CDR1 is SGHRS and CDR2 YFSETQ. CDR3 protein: CASSLGRLPTYEQYF. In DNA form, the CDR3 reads TGCGCCAGCAGCTTGGGGAGACTACCGACCTACGAGCAGTACTTC.

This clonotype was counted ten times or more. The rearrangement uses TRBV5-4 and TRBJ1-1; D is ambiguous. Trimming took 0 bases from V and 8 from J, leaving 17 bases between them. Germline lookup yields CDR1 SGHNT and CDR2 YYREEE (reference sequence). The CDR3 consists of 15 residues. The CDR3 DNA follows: TGTGCCAGCAGCTTGGTTATGCAGGTCGAGTCAGAAGCTTTCTTT. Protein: CASSLVMQVESEAFF.